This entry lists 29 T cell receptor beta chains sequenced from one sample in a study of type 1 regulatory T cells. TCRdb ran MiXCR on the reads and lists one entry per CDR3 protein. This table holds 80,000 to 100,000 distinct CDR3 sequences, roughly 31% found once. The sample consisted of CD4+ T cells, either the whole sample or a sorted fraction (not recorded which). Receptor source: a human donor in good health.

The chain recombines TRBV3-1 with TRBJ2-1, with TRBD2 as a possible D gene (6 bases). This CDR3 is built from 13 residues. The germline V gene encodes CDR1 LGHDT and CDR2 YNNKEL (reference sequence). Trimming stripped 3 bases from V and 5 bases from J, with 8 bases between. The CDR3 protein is CASSHLANNEQFF. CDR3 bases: TGTGCCAGCAGCCACCTAGCGAACAATGAGCAGTTCTTC.

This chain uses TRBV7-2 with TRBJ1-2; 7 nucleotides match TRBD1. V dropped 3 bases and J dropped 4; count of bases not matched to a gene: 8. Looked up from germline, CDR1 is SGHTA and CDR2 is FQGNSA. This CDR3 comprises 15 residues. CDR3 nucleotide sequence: TGTGCCAGCAGCTTCTTTGGGACAGCGGGCTATGGCTACACCTTC. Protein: CASSFFGTAGYGYTF. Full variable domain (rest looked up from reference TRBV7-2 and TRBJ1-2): GAGVSQSPSNKVTEKGKDVELRCDPISGHTALYWYRQSLGQGLEFLIYFQGNSAPDKSGLPSDRFSAERTGGSVSTLTIQRTQQEDSAVYLCASSFFGTAGYGYTFGSGTRLTVV.

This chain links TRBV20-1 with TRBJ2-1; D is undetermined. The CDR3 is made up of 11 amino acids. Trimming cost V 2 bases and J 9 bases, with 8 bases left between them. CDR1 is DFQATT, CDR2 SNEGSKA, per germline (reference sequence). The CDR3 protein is CSARKRTEQFF. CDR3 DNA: TGCAGTGCTAGAAAGAGGACTGAGCAGTTCTTC.

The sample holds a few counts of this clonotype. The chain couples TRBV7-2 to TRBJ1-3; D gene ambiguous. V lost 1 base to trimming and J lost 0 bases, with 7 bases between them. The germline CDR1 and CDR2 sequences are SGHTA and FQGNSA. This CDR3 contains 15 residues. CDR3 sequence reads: CASSLGGYSGNTIYF. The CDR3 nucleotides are TGTGCCAGCAGCTTAGGAGGGTACTCTGGAAACACCATATATTTT. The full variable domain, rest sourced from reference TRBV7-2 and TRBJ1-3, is GAGVSQSPSNKVTEKGKDVELRCDPISGHTALYWYRQSLGQGLEFLIYFQGNSAPDKSGLPSDRFSAERTGGSVSTLTIQRTQQEDSAVYLCASSLGGYSGNTIYFGEGSWLTVV.

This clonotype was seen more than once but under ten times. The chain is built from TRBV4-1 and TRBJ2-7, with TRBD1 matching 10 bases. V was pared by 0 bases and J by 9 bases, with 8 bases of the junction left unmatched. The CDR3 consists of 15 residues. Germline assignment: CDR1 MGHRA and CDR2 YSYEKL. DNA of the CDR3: TGCGCCAGCAGCCAAGAGCCGGGACAGGGGCTGCGGCAGTACTTC. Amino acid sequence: CASSQEPGQGLRQYF.

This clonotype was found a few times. The CDR3 DNA is TGTGCCAGCAGCCCTGAAATCTACAATGAGCAGTTCTTC. The encoded protein is CASSPEIYNEQFF. This rearrangement joins TRBV3-1 to TRBJ2-1; no firm D call. The germline V gene has CDR1 LGHDT and CDR2 YNNKEL (reference sequence). Trimming took off 4 bases at V and 3 bases at J, with 7 bases between the two ends. The CDR3 runs to 13 residues.

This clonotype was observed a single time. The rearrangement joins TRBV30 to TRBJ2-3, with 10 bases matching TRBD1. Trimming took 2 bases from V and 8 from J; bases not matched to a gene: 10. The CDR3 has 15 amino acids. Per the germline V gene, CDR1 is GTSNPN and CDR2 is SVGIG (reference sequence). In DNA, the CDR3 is TGTGCCTGGAGTCCCGGAGACAGGGGGCGCGGTACGCAGTATTTT. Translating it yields CAWSPGDRGRGTQYF.

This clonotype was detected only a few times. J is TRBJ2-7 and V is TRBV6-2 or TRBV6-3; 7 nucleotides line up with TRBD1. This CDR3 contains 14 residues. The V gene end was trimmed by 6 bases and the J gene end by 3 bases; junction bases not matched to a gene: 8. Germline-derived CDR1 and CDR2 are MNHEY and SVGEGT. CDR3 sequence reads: CASSNTGQNYEQYF. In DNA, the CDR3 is TGTGCCAGCAGCAACACGGGACAGAACTACGAGCAGTACTTC.

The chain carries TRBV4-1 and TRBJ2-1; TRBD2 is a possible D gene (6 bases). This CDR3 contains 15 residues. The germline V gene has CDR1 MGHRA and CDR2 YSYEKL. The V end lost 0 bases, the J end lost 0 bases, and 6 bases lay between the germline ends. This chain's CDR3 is CASSQDGSSYNEQFF. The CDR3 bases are TGCGCCAGCAGCCAAGACGGGAGCTCCTACAATGAGCAGTTCTTC.

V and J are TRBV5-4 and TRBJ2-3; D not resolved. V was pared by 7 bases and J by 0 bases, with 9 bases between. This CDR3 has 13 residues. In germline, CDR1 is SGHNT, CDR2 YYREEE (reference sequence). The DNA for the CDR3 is TGTGCCAGCGGCCGTACAAGCACAGATACGCAGTATTTT. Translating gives CASGRTSTDTQYF.

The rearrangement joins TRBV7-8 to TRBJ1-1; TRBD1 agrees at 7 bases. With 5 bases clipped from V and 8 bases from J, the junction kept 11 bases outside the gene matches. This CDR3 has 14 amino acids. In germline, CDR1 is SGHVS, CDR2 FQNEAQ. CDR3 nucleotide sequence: TGTGCCAGCAGCGTTTCTCTTCTGACAGGGGAAGCTTTCTTT. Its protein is CASSVSLLTGEAFF.

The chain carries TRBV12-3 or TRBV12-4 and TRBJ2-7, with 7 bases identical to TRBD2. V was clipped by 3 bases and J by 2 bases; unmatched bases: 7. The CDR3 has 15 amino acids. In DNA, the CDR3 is TGTGCCAGCAGTTTGTCGTGGGAGGGGACCTACGAGCAGTACTTC. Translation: CASSLSWEGTYEQYF.

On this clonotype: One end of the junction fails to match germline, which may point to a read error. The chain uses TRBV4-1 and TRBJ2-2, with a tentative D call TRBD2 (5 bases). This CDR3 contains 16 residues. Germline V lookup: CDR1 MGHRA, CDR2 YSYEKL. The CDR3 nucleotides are TGCGCCAGCAGCCAAGATTTTCCGGGGATCACCGGGGTGCTGTTTTTT. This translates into CASSQDFPGITGVLFF.

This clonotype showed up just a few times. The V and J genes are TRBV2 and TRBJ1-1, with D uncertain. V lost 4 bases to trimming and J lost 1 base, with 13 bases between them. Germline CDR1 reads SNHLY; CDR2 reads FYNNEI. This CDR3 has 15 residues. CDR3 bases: TGTGCCAGCAGTGTGTCCGGACTCCCGAACACTGAAGCTTTCTTT. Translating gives CASSVSGLPNTEAFF.

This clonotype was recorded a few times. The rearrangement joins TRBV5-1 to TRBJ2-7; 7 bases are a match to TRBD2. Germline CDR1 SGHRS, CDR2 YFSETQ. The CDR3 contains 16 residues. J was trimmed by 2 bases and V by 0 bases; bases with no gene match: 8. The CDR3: CASSLASSGGPYEQYF. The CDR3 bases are TGCGCCAGCAGCTTGGCGTCTAGCGGAGGTCCCTACGAGCAGTACTTC. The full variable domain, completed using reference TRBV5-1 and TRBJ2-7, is KAGVTQTPRYLIKTRGQQVTLSCSPISGHRSVSWYQQTPGQGLQFLFEYFSETQRNKGNFPGRFSGRQFSNSRSEMNVSTLELGDSALYLCASSLASSGGPYEQYFGPGTRLTVT.

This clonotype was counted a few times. CDR3 residues: CASSYSRQLTSPLHF. The CDR3 DNA sequence: TGTGCCAGCAGTTACTCGAGGCAGTTAACCTCACCCCTCCACTTT. This sequence joins TRBV6-5 and TRBJ1-6; no clear D. Germline loops: CDR1 MNHEY, CDR2 SVGAGI. This CDR3 is 15 amino acids long. Trimming removed 0 bases at V and 10 bases at J, with 13 bases between.

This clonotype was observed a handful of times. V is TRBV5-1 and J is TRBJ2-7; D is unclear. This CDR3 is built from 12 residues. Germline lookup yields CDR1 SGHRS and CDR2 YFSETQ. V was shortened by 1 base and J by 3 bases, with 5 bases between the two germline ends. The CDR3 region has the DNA TGCGCCAGCAGCTTGCGCAGCTACGAGCAGTACTTC. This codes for CASSLRSYEQYF. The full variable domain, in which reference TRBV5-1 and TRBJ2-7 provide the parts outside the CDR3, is KAGVTQTPRYLIKTRGQQVTLSCSPISGHRSVSWYQQTPGQGLQFLFEYFSETQRNKGNFPGRFSGRQFSNSRSEMNVSTLELGDSALYLCASSLRSYEQYFGPGTRLTVT.

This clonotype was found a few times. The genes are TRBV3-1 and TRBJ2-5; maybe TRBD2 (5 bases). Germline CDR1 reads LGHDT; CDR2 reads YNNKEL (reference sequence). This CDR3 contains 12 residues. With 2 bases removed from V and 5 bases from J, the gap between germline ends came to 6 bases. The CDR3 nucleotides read TGTGCCAGCAGCCAAACGGGGGAGACCCAGTACTTC. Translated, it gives CASSQTGETQYF.

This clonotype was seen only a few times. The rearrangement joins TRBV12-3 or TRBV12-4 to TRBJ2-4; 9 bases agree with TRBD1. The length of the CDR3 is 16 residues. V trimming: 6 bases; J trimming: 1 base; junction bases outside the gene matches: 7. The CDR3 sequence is CASRQQGAQAKNIQYF. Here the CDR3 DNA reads TGTGCCAGCAGACAACAGGGGGCGCAGGCCAAAAACATTCAGTACTTC.

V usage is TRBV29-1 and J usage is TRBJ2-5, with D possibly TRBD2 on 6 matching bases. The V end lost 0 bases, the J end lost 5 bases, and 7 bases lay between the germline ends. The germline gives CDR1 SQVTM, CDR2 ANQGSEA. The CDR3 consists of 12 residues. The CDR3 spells CSVEEGGETQYF. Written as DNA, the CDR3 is TGCAGCGTTGAAGAGGGAGGCGAGACCCAGTACTTC.

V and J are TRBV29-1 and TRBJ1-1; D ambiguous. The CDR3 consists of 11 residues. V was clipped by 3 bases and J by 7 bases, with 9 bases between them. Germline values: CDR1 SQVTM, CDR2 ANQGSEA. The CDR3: CSVDRGSEAFF. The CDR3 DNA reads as TGCAGCGTTGATCGGGGAAGTGAAGCTTTCTTT. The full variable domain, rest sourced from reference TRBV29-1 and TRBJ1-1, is SAVISQKPSRDICQRGTSLTIQCQVDSQVTMMFWYRQQPGQSLTLIATANQGSEATYESGFVIDKFPISRPNLTFSTLTVSNMSPEDSSIYLCSVDRGSEAFFGQGTRLTVV.

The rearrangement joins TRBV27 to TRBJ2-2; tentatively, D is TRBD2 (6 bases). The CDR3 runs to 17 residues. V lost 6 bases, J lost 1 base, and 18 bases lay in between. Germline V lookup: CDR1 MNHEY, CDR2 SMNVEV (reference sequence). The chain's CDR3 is CASSLGRGLRNTGELFF. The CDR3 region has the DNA TGTGCCAGCAGCCTAGGTCGGGGACTCAGGAACACCGGGGAGCTGTTTTTT.

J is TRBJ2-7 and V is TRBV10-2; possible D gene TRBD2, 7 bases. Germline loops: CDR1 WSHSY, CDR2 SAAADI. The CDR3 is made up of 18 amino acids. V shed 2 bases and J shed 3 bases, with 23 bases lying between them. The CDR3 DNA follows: TGCGCCAGCAGTGAGAATTATAGGGGGGGACTCGACCTCTACGAGCAGTACTTC. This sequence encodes CASSENYRGGLDLYEQYF.

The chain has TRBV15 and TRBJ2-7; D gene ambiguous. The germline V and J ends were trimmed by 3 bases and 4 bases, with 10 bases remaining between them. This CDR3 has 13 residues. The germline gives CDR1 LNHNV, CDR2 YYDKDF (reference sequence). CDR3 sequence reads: CATSSHGGYEQYF. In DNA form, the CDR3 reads TGTGCCACCAGCAGCCATGGTGGGTACGAGCAGTACTTC.

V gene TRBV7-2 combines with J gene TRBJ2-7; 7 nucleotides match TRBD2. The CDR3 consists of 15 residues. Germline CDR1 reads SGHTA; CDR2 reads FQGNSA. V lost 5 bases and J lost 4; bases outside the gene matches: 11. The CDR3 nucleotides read TGTGCCAGCAGCGTTGGACTAGGAGCTATTTACGAGCAGTACTTC. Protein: CASSVGLGAIYEQYF.

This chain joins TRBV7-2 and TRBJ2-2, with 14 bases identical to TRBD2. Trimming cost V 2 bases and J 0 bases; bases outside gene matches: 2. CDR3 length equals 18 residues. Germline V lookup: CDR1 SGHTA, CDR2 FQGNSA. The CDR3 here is CASSLRLAGGANTGELFF. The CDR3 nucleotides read TGTGCCAGCAGCTTAAGACTAGCGGGAGGGGCGAACACCGGGGAGCTGTTTTTT.

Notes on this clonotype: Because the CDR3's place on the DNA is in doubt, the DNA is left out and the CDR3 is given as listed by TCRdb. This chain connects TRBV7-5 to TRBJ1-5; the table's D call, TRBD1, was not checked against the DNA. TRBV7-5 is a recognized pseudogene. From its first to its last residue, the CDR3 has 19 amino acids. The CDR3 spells CISVPEATEDRGLNQPQHF.

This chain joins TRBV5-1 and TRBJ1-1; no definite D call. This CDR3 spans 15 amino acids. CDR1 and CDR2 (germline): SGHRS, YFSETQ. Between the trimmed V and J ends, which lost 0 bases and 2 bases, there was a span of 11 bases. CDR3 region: CASSLGGRTNTEAFF. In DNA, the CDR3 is TGCGCCAGCAGCTTGGGAGGGCGGACCAACACTGAAGCTTTCTTT.

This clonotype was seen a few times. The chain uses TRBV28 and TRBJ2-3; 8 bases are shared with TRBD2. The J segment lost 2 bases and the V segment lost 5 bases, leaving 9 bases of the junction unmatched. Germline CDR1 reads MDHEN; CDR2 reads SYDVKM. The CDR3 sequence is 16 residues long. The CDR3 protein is CASSPTSGRATDTQYF. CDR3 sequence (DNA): TGTGCCAGCAGTCCAACGAGCGGGAGAGCCACAGATACGCAGTATTTT.